The rows below give T cell receptor beta chains drawn from one sample of a study of T cell responses to AZD1222 COVID-19 vaccine. Using immunoSEQ multiplex PCR, the repertoire was profiled, and TCRdb retains in-frame clones only, with some absent. The sample lists approximately 140,000 clones; 89% were seen once. Sequences were derived from peripheral blood, sampled on day 0 of AZD1222 vaccination. These receptor sequences come from an adult in good health. The CDR3 runs from the conserved cysteine through the conserved F or W. The D gene is left open where the match is weak. Size is stated for part of the rows, as once, few or many counts, or as a class when the clone is expanded.

TRBV3-1/TRBV3-2,11,-,-,TRBJ2-2,TGTGCCAGCATCCACAACGGGGAGCTGTTTTTT,CASIHNGELFF
TRBV11-2,14,-,-,TRBJ1-1,TGTGCCAGCAGCTCAGCATTTGGGGGCACTGAAGCTTTCTTT,CASSSAFGGTEAFF
TRBV19,17,-,-,TRBJ1-2,TGTGCCAGTAGTGCCCGTCACCTCGGAATGGCTAACTATGGCTACACCTTC,CASSARHLGMANYGYTF
TRBV4-1,17,-,-,TRBJ2-2,TGCGCCAGCAGCCTTCAAAACCTAAGGGAGTTGGACGGGGAGCTGTTTTTT,CASSLQNLRELDGELFF
TRBV4-1,14,-,-,TRBJ1-3,TGCGCCAGCAGCCAAGATCGGACAACGCGAACCATATATTTT,CASSQDRTTRTIYF
TRBV20-1,11,-,-,TRBJ1-1,TGCAGTGCACCCGGTCCATATGAAGCTTTCTTT,CSAPGPYEAFF
TRBV4-2,18,-,TRBD1,TRBJ2-1,TGTGCCAGCAGCCTATACAGACTCCGGGACAGCCCGTACAATGAGCAGTTCTTC,CASSLYRLRDSPYNEQFF
TRBV28,17,-,TRBD1,TRBJ1-6,TGTGCCAGCAGTATGACACAGGGGACTTTTTATAATTCACCCCTCCACTTT,CASSMTQGTFYNSPLHF
TRBV5-6,15,-,-,TRBJ2-6,TGTGCCAGCAGCTTGGGGGATTCTGGGGCCAACGTCCTGACTTTC,CASSLGDSGANVLTF
TRBV12-3/TRBV12-4,13,-,-,TRBJ1-2,TGTGCCAGCAGCCCCCAAACTTACTATGGCTACACCTTC,CASSPQTYYGYTF
TRBV27,15,-,-,TRBJ1-2,TGTGCCAGCAGTCCCCTCACAGGGACCAACTATGGCTACACCTTC,CASSPLTGTNYGYTF
TRBV24-1,15,-,-,TRBJ2-3,TGTGCCACCAGTGATTTAGGAACTAGCACAGATACGCAGTATTTT,CATSDLGTSTDTQYF
TRBV20-1,13,-,TRBD1,TRBJ1-1,TGCAGTGCTAGTTTGTACAGGGGCACTGAAGCTTTCTTT,CSASLYRGTEAFF
TRBV2,15,-,TRBD1,TRBJ1-5,TGTGCCAGCGGCAGGACAGGGACCCTCAATCAGCCCCAGCATTTT,CASGRTGTLNQPQHF
TRBV3-1/TRBV3-2,13,once,-,TRBJ2-7,TGTGCCAGCAGCCTTCTGCTCTTCGGGGAGCAGTACTTC,CASSLLLFGEQYF
TRBV9,13,-,-,TRBJ1-1,TGTGCCAGCAGCGTCACAGCGAACACTGAAGCTTTCTTT,CASSVTANTEAFF
TRBV30,13,-,-,TRBJ2-5,TGTGCCTGGAGTGTACGGCAGAAAGAGACCCAGTACTTC,CAWSVRQKETQYF
TRBV18,13,-,-,TRBJ1-2,TGTGCCAGCTCGCGGACGGACCACTATGGCTACACCTTC,CASSRTDHYGYTF
TRBV5-3,15,-,-,TRBJ2-7,TGTGCCAGAAGCCCCTTGAGCGAAACCTCCTACGAGCAGTACTTC,CARSPLSETSYEQYF
TRBV13,16,-,TRBD2,TRBJ2-1,TGTGCCAGCAGCTTATGGCGGGAGGGCGTATACAATGAGCAGTTCTTC,CASSLWREGVYNEQFF
TRBV24-1,14,-,TRBD1,TRBJ1-2,TGTGCCACCAGGGGGAGGAGGGGGCGATATGGCTACACCTTC,CATRGRRGRYGYTF
TRBV6-2/TRBV6-3,17,-,TRBD2,TRBJ2-3,TGTGCCAGCAGTTACGGAATCTTAGCGGGTAACACAGATACGCAGTATTTT,CASSYGILAGNTDTQYF
TRBV5-4,13,-,-,TRBJ1-2,TGTGCCAGCAGCTTGGCTGATGACTATGGCTACACCTTC,CASSLADDYGYTF
TRBV5-6,15,-,TRBD2,TRBJ2-5,TGTGCCAGCAGCTCGCCGGGACTAGCGGGGTTCATACGGGACTTC,CASSSPGLAGFIRDF
TRBV30,13,-,-,TRBJ1-5,TGTGCCTGCGCAGGGAAGGGGAATCAGCCCCAGCATTTT,CACAGKGNQPQHF
TRBV4-1,14,-,TRBD2,TRBJ2-1,TGCGCCAGCAGTCTAGCGGGGGGCCACAATGAGCAGTTCTTC,CASSLAGGHNEQFF
TRBV5-5,16,-,-,TRBJ2-1,TGTGCCAGCAGCCCTTCGGGACGAGCCTCCTACAATGAGCAGTTCTTC,CASSPSGRASYNEQFF
TRBV2,15,-,TRBD1,TRBJ1-2,TGTGCCAGCACCAGAGACAGGGTGACTAACTATGGCTACACCTTC,CASTRDRVTNYGYTF
TRBV27,15,-,-,TRBJ2-1,TGTGCCAGCAGTTTATGGGCAGGGGCAATTGATGAGCAGTTCTTC,CASSLWAGAIDEQFF